Reported below is one T cell receptor (beta chain). Participants' own reports of clinical history determined their cohort assignment. Original data processing: Reference gene primer amplification in the assay estimated nucleated cell counts. Some clones are missing from TCRdb's copy, which holds only in-frame ones; the method was immunoSEQ multiplex PCR. D and trimming were read from the DNA, whereas the V and J calls and clone size are those reported in that table. The data show about 170,000 clones, around four fifths seen once. The source of the sample is a study of blood T cell repertoires in COVID-19. Across the whole study: Acute and convalescent COVID-19 specimens originated in the United States, Italy and Spain.

In germline, CDR1 is SGHDN, CDR2 FVKESK. The CDR3 runs 14 residues. V lost 1 base and J lost 7, with 11 bases in between. The source of this sequence is a woman in her forties or fifties in a cohort exposed to, infected with or recovered from COVID-19 (not recorded which). This rearrangement joins TRBV14 to TRBJ2-1; D uncertain. Specimen: PBMCs or T cells enriched from blood (not recorded which). The CDR3 DNA reads TGTGCCAGCAGCCAAGCGACTGCTGCGAATGAGCAGTTCTTC. Amino acids: CASSQATAANEQFF.